This T cell receptor beta chain originates from a study of T cell repertoires in cytomegalovirus infection. For the study at large: HLA-C-restricted CMV epitopes, recently identified, and well-studied HLA-B-restricted ones were used by the study.

Whole-study results and caveats: HLA-C-restricted CMV clonotypes gave the most frequent clonotype in two of eight donors. Cumulative frequency (of public TCR beta family members) identified carriers of CMV plus the relevant HLA.

TCRdb reprocessed the reads via MiXCR and lists one record per CDR3 protein. The table lists fewer than 850,000 distinct CDR3 sequences, 25% to 30% of them singletons. On this clonotype itself: No antigen is known for it.

The input for sequencing was cultured CD8+ T cells from PBMCs, taken from culture after CMV antigen stimulation. The TCR was taken from a human donor in good health (CMV status not recorded). Some clones in this sample may be carry-over from other donors' samples.

In nucleotides, the CDR3 is TGTGCCAGCAGTTACGAAGAGCGGGGGGAAGAGACCCAGTACTTC. Encoded protein: CASSYEERGEETQYF. This rearrangement joins TRBV6-6 to TRBJ2-5; 9 bases fit TRBD2. With 2 bases clipped from V and 3 bases from J, the junction kept 4 bases outside the gene matches. Germline lookup yields CDR1 MNHNY and CDR2 SVGAGI (reference sequence). The CDR3 covers 15 residues.